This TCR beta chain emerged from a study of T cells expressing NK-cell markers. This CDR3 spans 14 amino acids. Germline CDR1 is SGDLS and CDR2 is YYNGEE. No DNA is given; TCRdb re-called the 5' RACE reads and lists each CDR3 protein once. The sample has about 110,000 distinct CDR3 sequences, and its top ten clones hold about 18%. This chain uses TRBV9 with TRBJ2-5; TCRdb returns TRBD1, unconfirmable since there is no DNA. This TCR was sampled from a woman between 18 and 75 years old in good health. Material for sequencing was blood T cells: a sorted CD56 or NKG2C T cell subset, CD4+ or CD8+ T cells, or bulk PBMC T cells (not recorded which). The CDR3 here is CASSVTGGQETQYF. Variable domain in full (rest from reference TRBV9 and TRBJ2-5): DSGVTQTPKHLITATGQRVTLRCSPRSGDLSVYWYQQSLDQGLQFLIQYYNGEERAKGNILERFSAQQFPDLHSELNLSSLELGDSALYFCASSVTGGQETQYFGPGTRLLVL.